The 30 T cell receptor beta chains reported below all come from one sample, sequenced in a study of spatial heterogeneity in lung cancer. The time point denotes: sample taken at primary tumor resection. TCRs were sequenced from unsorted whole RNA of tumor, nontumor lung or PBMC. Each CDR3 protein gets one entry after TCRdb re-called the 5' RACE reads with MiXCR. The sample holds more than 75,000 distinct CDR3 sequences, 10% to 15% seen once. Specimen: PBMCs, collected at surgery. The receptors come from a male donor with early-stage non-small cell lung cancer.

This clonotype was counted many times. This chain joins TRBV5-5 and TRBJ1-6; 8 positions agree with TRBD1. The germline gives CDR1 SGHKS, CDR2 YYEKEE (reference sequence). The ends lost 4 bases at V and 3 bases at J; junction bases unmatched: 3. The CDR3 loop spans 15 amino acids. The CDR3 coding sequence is TGTGCCAGCAGCCAGGACAGGGTCTATAATTCACCCCTCCACTTT. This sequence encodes CASSQDRVYNSPLHF. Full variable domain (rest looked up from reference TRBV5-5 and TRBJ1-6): DAGVTQSPTHLIKTRGQQVTLRCSPISGHKSVSWYQQVLGQGPQFIFQYYEKEERGRGNFPDRFSARQFPNYSSELNVNALLLGDSALYLCASSQDRVYNSPLHFGNGTRLTVT.

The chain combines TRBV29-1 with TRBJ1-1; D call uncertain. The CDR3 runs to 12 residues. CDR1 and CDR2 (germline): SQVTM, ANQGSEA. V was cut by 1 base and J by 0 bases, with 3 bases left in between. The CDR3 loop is CSVEVVNTEAFF. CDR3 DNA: TGCAGCGTTGAAGTGGTGAACACTGAAGCTTTCTTT.

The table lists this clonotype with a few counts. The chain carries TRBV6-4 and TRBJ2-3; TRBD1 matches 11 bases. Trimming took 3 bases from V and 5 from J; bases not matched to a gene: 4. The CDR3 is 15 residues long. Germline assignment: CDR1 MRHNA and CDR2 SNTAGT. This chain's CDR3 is CASSEVGQGGDTQYF. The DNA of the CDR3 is TGTGCCAGCAGTGAAGTGGGACAGGGGGGAGATACGCAGTATTTT.

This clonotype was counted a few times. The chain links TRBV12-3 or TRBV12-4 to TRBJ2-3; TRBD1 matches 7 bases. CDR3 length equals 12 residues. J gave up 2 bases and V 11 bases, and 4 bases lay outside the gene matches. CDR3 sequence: CAGQGDTDTQYF. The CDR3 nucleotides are TGTGCCGGCCAGGGGGACACAGATACGCAGTATTTT.

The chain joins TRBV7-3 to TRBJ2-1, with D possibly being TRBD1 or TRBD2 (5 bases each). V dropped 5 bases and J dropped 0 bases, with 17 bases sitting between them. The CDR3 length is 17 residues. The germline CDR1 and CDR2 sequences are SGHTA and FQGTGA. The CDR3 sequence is CASSPPPGDGSYNEQFF. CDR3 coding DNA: TGTGCCAGCAGCCCCCCGCCCGGGGACGGCTCCTACAATGAGCAGTTCTTC.

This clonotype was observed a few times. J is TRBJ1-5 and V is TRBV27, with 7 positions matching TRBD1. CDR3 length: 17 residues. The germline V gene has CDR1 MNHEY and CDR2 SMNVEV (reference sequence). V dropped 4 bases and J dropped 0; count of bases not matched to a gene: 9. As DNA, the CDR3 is TGTGCCAGCAGTTCGACAGGGAGTGTATATAGCAATCAGCCCCAGCATTTT. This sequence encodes CASSSTGSVYSNQPQHF.

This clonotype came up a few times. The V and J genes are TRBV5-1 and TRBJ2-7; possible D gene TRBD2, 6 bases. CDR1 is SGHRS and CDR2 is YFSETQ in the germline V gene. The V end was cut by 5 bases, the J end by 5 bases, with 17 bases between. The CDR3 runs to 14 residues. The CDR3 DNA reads TGCGCCAGCAGGTCCACCGGGACTCCCAACGAGCAGTACTTC. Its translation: CASRSTGTPNEQYF.

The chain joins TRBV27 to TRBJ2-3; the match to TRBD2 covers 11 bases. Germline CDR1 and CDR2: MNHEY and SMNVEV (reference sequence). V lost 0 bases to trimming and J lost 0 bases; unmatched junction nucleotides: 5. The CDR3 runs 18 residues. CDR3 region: CASSLSSSGGFSTDTQYF. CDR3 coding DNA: TGTGCCAGCAGTTTATCGTCTAGCGGGGGGTTTAGCACAGATACGCAGTATTTT.

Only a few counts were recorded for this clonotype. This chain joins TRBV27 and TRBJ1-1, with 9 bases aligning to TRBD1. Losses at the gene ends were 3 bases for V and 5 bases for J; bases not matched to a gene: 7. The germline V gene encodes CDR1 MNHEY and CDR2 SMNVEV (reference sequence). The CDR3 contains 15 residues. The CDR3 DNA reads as TGTGCCAGCAGTTTGTACAGGGGGCCCGGGACTGAAGCTTTCTTT. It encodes CASSLYRGPGTEAFF.

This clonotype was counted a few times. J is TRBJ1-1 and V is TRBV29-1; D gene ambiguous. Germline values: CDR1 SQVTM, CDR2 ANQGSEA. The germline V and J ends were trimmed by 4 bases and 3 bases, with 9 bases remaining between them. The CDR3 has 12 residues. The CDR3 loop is CSVGAGDTEAFF. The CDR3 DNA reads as TGCAGCGTTGGGGCCGGGGACACTGAAGCTTTCTTT.

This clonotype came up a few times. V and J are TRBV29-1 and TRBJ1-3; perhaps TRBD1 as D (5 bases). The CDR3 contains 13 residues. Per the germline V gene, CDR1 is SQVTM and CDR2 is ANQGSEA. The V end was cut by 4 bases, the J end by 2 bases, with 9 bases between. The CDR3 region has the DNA TGCAGCGTTGGACAGTCAACTGGAAACACCATATATTTT. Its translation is CSVGQSTGNTIYF.

For the CDR3, the DNA is TGTGCCAGCAGTTTGATAGTACGGATCAACACCGGGGAGCTGTTTTTT. It yields the protein CASSLIVRINTGELFF. This sequence joins TRBV28 and TRBJ2-2; no clear D. Germline-derived CDR1 and CDR2 are MDHEN and SYDVKM. The CDR3 runs to 16 residues. V gave up 3 bases and J gave up 2 bases, with 13 bases separating them.

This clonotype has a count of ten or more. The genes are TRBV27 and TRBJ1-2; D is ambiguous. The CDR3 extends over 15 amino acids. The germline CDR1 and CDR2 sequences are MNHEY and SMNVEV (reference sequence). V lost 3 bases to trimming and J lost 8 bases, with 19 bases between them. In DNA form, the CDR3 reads TGTGCCAGCAGTTTTAAACAATCTTTAACGATGGGCTACACCTTC. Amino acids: CASSFKQSLTMGYTF.

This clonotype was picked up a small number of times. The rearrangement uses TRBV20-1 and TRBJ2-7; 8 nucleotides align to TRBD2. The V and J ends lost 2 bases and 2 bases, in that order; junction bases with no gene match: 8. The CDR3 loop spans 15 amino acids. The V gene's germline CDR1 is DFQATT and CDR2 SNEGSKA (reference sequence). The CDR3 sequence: CSARPSAGGPYEQYF. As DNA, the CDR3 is TGCAGTGCTAGACCGAGCGCGGGAGGACCCTACGAGCAGTACTTC.

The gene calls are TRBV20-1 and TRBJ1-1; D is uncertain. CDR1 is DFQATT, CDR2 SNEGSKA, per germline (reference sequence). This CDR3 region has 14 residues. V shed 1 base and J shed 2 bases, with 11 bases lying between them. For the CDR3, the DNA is TGCAGTGCTAGAGCGGGGAACGAAAACACTGAAGCTTTCTTT. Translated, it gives CSARAGNENTEAFF.

The CDR3 sequence is CASSTGTSATSKDTQYF. In DNA form, the CDR3 reads TGTGCCAGCAGTACCGGGACTAGCGCCACATCAAAGGATACGCAGTATTTT. The chain uses TRBV12-3 or TRBV12-4 and TRBJ2-3, with 10 bases matching TRBD2. The trim removed 5 bases at V and 6 bases at J, leaving 14 bases unmatched. The CDR3 has 17 residues.

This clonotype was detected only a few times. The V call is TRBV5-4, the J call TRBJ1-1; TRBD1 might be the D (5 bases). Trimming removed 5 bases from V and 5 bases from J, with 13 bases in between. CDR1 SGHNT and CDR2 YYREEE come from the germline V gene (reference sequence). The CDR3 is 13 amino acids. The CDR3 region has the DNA TGTGCCAGCAGTTGGCTGGGGGAGACTGAAGCTTTCTTT. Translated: CASSWLGETEAFF.

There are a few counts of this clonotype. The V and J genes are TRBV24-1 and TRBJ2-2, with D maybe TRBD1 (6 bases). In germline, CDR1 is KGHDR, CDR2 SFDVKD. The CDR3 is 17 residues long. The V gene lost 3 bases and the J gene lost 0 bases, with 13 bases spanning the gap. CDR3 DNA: TGTGCCACCAGTGATCCTTCCGGGACACCGAACACCGGGGAGCTGTTTTTT. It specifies CATSDPSGTPNTGELFF.

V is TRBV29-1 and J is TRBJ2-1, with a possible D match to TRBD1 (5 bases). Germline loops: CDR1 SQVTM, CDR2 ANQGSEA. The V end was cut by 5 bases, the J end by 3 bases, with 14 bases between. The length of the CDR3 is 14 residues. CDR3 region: CSVPGPRNYNEQFF. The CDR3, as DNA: TGCAGCGTTCCAGGGCCGAGAAACTACAATGAGCAGTTCTTC.

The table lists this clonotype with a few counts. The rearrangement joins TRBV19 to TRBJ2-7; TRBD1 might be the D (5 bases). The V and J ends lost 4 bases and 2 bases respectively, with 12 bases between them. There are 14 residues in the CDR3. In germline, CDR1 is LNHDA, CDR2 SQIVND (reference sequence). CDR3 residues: CASSTVQGPYEQYF. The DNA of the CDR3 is TGTGCCAGTAGTACCGTTCAGGGCCCCTACGAGCAGTACTTC. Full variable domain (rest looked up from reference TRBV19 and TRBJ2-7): DGGITQSPKYLFRKEGQNVTLSCEQNLNHDAMYWYRQDPGQGLRLIYYSQIVNDFQKGDIAEGYSVSREKKESFPLTVTSAQKNPTAFYLCASSTVQGPYEQYFGPGTRLTVT.

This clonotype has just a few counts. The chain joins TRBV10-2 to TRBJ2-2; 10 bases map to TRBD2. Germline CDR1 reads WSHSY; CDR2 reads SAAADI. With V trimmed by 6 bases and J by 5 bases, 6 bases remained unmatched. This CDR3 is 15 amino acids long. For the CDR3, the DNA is TGCGCCAGCAGCGCTAGCGGGGGAGGTACCGGGGAGCTGTTTTTT. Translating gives CASSASGGGTGELFF.

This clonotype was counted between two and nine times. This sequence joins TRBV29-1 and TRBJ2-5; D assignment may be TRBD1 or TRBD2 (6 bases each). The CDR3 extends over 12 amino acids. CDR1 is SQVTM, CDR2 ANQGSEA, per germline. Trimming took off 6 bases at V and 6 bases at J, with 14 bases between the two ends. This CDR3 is CSVPRGGKTQYF. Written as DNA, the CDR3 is TGCAGCGTCCCCAGGGGCGGGAAGACCCAGTACTTC.

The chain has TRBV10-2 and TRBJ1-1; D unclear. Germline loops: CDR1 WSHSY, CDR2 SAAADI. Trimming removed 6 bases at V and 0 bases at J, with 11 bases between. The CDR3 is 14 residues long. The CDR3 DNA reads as TGCGCCAGCAGGACGGAGGCTCTGAACACTGAAGCTTTCTTT. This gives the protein CASRTEALNTEAFF.

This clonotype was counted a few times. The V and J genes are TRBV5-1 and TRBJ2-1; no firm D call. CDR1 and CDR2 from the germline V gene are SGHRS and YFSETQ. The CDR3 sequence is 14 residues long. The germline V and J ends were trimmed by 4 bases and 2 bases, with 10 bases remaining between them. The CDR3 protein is CASSRSSTYNEQFF. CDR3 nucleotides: TGCGCCAGCAGCAGGAGCTCCACCTACAATGAGCAGTTCTTC.

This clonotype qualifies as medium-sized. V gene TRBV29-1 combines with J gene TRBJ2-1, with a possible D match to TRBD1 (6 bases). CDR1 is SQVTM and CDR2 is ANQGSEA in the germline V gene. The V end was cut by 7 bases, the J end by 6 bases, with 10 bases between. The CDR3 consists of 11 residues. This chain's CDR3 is CSGKQGNEQFF. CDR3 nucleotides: TGCAGCGGAAAACAGGGCAATGAGCAGTTCTTC.

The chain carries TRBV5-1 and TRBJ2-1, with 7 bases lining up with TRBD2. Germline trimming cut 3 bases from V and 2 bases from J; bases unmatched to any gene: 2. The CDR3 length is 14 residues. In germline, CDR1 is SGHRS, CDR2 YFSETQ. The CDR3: CASSYGGAYNEQFF. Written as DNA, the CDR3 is TGCGCCAGCAGCTATGGGGGGGCCTACAATGAGCAGTTCTTC.

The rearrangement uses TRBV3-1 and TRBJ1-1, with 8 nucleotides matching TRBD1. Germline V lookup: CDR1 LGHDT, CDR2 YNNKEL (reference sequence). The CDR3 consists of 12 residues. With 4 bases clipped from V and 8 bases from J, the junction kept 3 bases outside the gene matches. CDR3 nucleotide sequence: TGTGCCAGCAGCCTCGGACAGGGAGAAGCTTTCTTT. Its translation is CASSLGQGEAFF.

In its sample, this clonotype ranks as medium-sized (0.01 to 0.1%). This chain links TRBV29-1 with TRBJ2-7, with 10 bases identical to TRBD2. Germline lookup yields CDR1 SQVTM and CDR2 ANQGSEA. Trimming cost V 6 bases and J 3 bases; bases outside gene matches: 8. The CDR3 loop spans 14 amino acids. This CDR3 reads CSVANSGGFYEQYF. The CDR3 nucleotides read TGCAGCGTCGCTAATAGCGGGGGGTTCTACGAGCAGTACTTC.

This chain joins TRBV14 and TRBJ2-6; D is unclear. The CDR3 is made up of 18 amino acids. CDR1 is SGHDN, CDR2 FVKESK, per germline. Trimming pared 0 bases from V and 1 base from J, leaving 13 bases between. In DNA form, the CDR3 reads TGTGCCAGCAGCCAAGATTTTGGAAAGTGGTCTGGGGCCAACGTCCTGACTTTC. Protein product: CASSQDFGKWSGANVLTF.

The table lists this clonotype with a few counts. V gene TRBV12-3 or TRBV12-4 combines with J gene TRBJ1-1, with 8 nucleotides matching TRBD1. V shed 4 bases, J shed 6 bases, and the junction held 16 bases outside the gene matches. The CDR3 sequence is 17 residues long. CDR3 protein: CASSSPHGQGNNAEAFF. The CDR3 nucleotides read TGTGCCAGCAGTTCCCCCCATGGACAGGGAAATAACGCTGAAGCTTTCTTT.